Presented here are 23 T cell receptor beta chains from one specimen sequenced in a study of cytomegalovirus exposure and HLA in healthy donors. Primers for the PCR totalled 60 Vbeta and 13 Jbeta. Repertoires were generated with immunoSEQ multiplex PCR, while TCRdb's copy carries only in-frame clones and drops some. The sample holds around 100,000 clones, 65% to 90% seen once. Source material: PBMCs. The source of these receptors is a woman in her 70s in good health and CMV-seropositive.

The rearrangement uses TRBV11-3 and TRBJ2-2; 9 nucleotides agree with TRBD2. In germline, CDR1 is SGHNT, CDR2 YENEEA. J was trimmed by 0 bases and V by 7 bases; bases with no gene match: 9. The CDR3 contains 17 residues. The CDR3 loop reads CASTLSGGGANTGELFF. Here the CDR3 DNA reads TGTGCCAGCACCCTATCGGGCGGGGGGGCGAACACCGGGGAGCTGTTTTTT.

This sequence joins TRBV2 and TRBJ2-3, with 8 bases fitting TRBD2. V shed 2 bases and J 5 bases; nucleotides not matched to a gene: 6. Per germline, CDR1 SNHLY and CDR2 FYNNEI. This CDR3 spans 15 amino acids. Here the CDR3 reads CASSESAGGGDTQYF. In DNA, the CDR3 is TGTGCCAGCAGTGAATCGGCGGGAGGCGGAGATACGCAGTATTTT. Drawing the rest from reference TRBV2 and TRBJ2-3, the complete variable domain is EPEVTQTPSHQVTQMGQEVILRCVPISNHLYFYWYRQILGQKVEFLVSFYNNEISEKSEIFDDQFSVERPDGSNFTLKIRSTKLEDSAMYFCASSESAGGGDTQYFGPGTRLTVL.

This chain connects TRBV7-2 to TRBJ2-5; TRBD2 aligns across 10 bases. From germline, CDR1 is SGHTA and CDR2 FQGNSA. Trimming took 6 bases from V and 4 from J; bases not matched to a gene: 11. This CDR3 comprises 16 residues. The CDR3 spells CASRDGELAGAETQYF. The CDR3, as DNA: TGTGCCAGCAGGGACGGGGAGCTAGCGGGAGCAGAGACCCAGTACTTC.

This sequence joins TRBV7-2 and TRBJ2-3, with no clear D. V dropped 1 base and J dropped 7 bases, with 6 bases sitting between them. Germline V gives CDR1 SGHTA, CDR2 FQGNSA. This CDR3 spans 12 amino acids. In DNA form, the CDR3 reads TGTGCCAGCAGCTTAGGAGGCAATACGCAGTATTTT. As protein: CASSLGGNTQYF.

This clone was observed once. The genes are TRBV2 and TRBJ1-2, with 7 bases matching TRBD1. Germline V CDR1 and CDR2: SNHLY, FYNNEI. Trimming took 4 bases from V and 3 from J; bases not matched to a gene: 2. CDR3 length equals 13 residues. The CDR3 region has the DNA TGTGCCAGCAGTGTAACAGGGGACTATGGCTACACCTTC. It specifies CASSVTGDYGYTF.

The chain employs TRBV27 and TRBJ2-7; the match to TRBD1 covers 9 bases. The CDR3 runs 14 residues. Germline trimming cut 6 bases from V and 4 bases from J; bases unmatched to any gene: 7. Per germline, CDR1 MNHEY and CDR2 SMNVEV (reference sequence). CDR3 bases: TGTGCCAGCAGGGCCGGGACAGGGCGGTACGAGCAGTACTTC. Translated: CASRAGTGRYEQYF.

This chain joins TRBV5-1 and TRBJ1-2, with 7 nucleotides matching TRBD1. V was clipped by 1 base and J by 4 bases; unmatched bases: 4. Germline V CDR1 and CDR2: SGHRS, YFSETQ. CDR3 length: 14 residues. CDR3 sequence: CASSLTGVAYGYTF. In nucleotides, the CDR3 is TGCGCCAGCAGCTTGACAGGGGTTGCCTATGGCTACACCTTC.

The V call is TRBV5-4, the J call TRBJ2-1; possibly TRBD1 for D (6 bases). The CDR3 consists of 13 residues. The ends were cut back, 1 base at V and 8 bases at J, with 10 bases in the middle. Germline V gene data show CDR1 as SGHNT and CDR2 as YYREEE (reference sequence). CDR3: CASSLTGRYEQFF. The CDR3, as DNA: TGTGCCAGCAGCTTGACAGGGCGGTATGAGCAGTTCTTC.

The CDR3: CASSLSFRERTTSGNTIYF. The CDR3 DNA reads as TGTGCCAGCAGCTTAAGTTTTAGGGAAAGGACAACCTCTGGAAACACCATATATTTT. The gene calls are TRBV7-8 and TRBJ1-3; a possible D gene is TRBD1 (5 bases). Per germline, CDR1 SGHVS and CDR2 FQNEAQ. The CDR3 length is 19 residues. The germline V and J ends were trimmed by 2 bases and 0 bases, with 20 bases remaining between them.

This clone was recorded a few times. The V gene is TRBV6-6, the J gene TRBJ1-1; D ambiguous. The V end lost 7 bases, the J end lost 4 bases, and 13 bases lay between the germline ends. The CDR3 totals 13 residues. Germline V gene sequence: CDR1 MNHNY, CDR2 SVGAGI (reference sequence). The CDR3 nucleotides read TGTGCCAGCAAATATCGGGTTACCACTGAAGCTTTCTTT. Translated: CASKYRVTTEAFF.

The chain uses TRBV7-3 and TRBJ2-3; a weak D match, TRBD2 (6 bases). The germline gives CDR1 SGHTA, CDR2 FQGTGA. The CDR3 has 14 amino acids. Between the trimmed V and J ends, which lost 2 bases and 3 bases, there was a span of 9 bases. The CDR3, as DNA: TGTGCCAGCAGCTTATCGGGGGAAACAGATACGCAGTATTTT. It yields the protein CASSLSGETDTQYF. Full variable domain (rest looked up from reference TRBV7-3 and TRBJ2-3): GAGVSQTPSNKVTEKGKYVELRCDPISGHTALYWYRQSLGQGPEFLIYFQGTGAADDSGLPNDRFFAVRPEGSVSTLKIQRTERGDSAVYLCASSLSGETDTQYFGPGTRLTVL.

The chain combines TRBV6-6 with TRBJ2-2; 9 positions agree with TRBD1. Germline trimming cut 2 bases from V and 6 bases from J; bases unmatched to any gene: 1. The CDR3 has 14 amino acids. In germline, CDR1 is MNHNY, CDR2 SVGAGI (reference sequence). The CDR3 DNA follows: TGTGCCAGCAGTTACGACAGGGGGGCCGGGGAGCTGTTTTTT. It is translated as CASSYDRGAGELFF.

CDR3 DNA: TGTGCCAGCAGCCCACAGCCGGGACTAGCGTCGGGGGAGCTGTTTTTT. The encoded protein is CASSPQPGLASGELFF. This rearrangement joins TRBV7-2 to TRBJ2-2, with 10 bases fitting TRBD2. The J segment lost 8 bases and the V segment lost 5 bases, leaving 11 bases of the junction unmatched. From germline, CDR1 is SGHTA and CDR2 FQGNSA. The CDR3 has 16 residues.

This sequence joins TRBV5-1 and TRBJ1-1; 11 positions agree with TRBD1. The CDR3 is 17 residues long. V dropped 4 bases and J dropped 4; count of bases not matched to a gene: 12. CDR1 and CDR2 from the germline V gene are SGHRS and YFSETQ. CDR3 in amino acids: CASSRRGQGARGTEAFF. Written as DNA, the CDR3 is TGCGCCAGCAGCAGACGTGGACAGGGGGCGCGGGGCACTGAAGCTTTCTTT.

This clone came up once. V usage is TRBV6-5 and J usage is TRBJ2-3; TRBD2 is a possible D gene (6 bases). Germline CDR1 and CDR2: MNHEY and SVGAGI. Trimming removed 6 bases from V and 2 bases from J, with 12 bases in between. The CDR3 loop spans 14 amino acids. The chain's CDR3 is CASRRDRYTDTQYF. The CDR3 region has the DNA TGTGCCAGCAGGCGGGACCGGTACACAGATACGCAGTATTTT.

This chain uses TRBV11-1 with TRBJ1-1; 8 nucleotides line up with TRBD1. The junction had 9 bases not matched to a gene; V was cut back by 4 bases and J by 5 bases. CDR1 and CDR2 from the germline V gene are SGHAT and FQDESV (reference sequence). This CDR3 spans 15 amino acids. The CDR3 nucleotides read TGTGCCAGCAGCTCCTGGACAGGGTTTAAGACTGAAGCTTTCTTT. This sequence encodes CASSSWTGFKTEAFF.

This clone was counted a single time. V usage is TRBV4-3 and J usage is TRBJ2-1; D remains ambiguous. The CDR3 totals 14 residues. The V gene lost 1 base and the J gene lost 9 bases, with 13 bases spanning the gap. Germline V gene sequence: CDR1 LGHNA, CDR2 YSLEER. Here the CDR3 DNA reads TGCGCCAGCAGCCAAGCCCATGGGCAAGTTGAGCAGTTCTTC. Protein product: CASSQAHGQVEQFF.

With regard to this clone: Other nucleotide sequences in the sample specify the same CDR3. This rearrangement joins TRBV7-2 to TRBJ1-1, with TRBD1 as a possible D gene (6 bases). The CDR3 has 15 residues. Germline V CDR1 and CDR2: SGHTA, FQGNSA. The ends were cut back, 6 bases at V and 6 bases at J, with 20 bases in the middle. The CDR3 here is CASRWGGAARPEAFF. The CDR3 bases are TGTGCCAGCAGGTGGGGGGGCGCAGCTAGGCCTGAAGCTTTCTTT.

This clone came up once. In nucleotides, the CDR3 is TGTGCCAGCAGCTCGGCGGGGGTCGGGGATTACAATGAGCAGTTCTTC. Its protein is CASSSAGVGDYNEQFF. The chain couples TRBV5-4 to TRBJ2-1, with 7 bases matching TRBD2. V shed 3 bases and J 4 bases; nucleotides not matched to a gene: 10. From germline, CDR1 is SGHNT and CDR2 YYREEE (reference sequence). This CDR3 is 16 amino acids long.

This chain uses TRBV5-1 with TRBJ2-5; 12 positions agree with TRBD1. Trimming cost V 3 bases and J 4 bases; bases outside gene matches: 4. Germline CDR1 and CDR2: SGHRS and YFSETQ. This CDR3 contains 15 residues. The CDR3 DNA reads as TGCGCCAGCAGCTCCGGGACAGGGGGCAGAGAGACCCAGTACTTC. Translating gives CASSSGTGGRETQYF.

This clone was seen more than once but under ten times. This chain uses TRBV7-2 with TRBJ1-4; the D is unclear. The CDR3 is 13 amino acids. The germline gives CDR1 SGHTA, CDR2 FQGNSA. V dropped 1 base and J dropped 7 bases, with 7 bases sitting between them. DNA of the CDR3: TGTGCCAGCAGCTTAGTCCCTTTTGAAAAACTGTTTTTT. This sequence encodes CASSLVPFEKLFF.

The chain carries TRBV7-9 and TRBJ1-4, with D perhaps TRBD1 (5 bases). The CDR3 loop spans 16 amino acids. Deletions cut 6 bases from V and 0 bases from J, with 14 bases between. Looked up from germline, CDR1 is SEHNR and CDR2 is FQNEAQ (reference sequence). CDR3 region: CASRPPQQATNEKLFF. The CDR3 DNA reads as TGTGCCAGCAGGCCACCCCAACAGGCAACTAATGAAAAACTGTTTTTT.

The CDR3 DNA is TGTGCCAGCCAGGGACAGCGATACTACGAGCAGTACTTC. Translated, it gives CASQGQRYYEQYF. This chain uses TRBV28 with TRBJ2-7; 7 nucleotides line up with TRBD1. Germline V gives CDR1 MDHEN, CDR2 SYDVKM. The trim removed 8 bases at V and 3 bases at J, leaving 7 bases unmatched. CDR3 length: 13 residues. Together with reference TRBV28 and TRBJ2-7, the CDR3 gives the full variable domain: DVKVTQSSRYLVKRTGEKVFLECVQDMDHENMFWYRQDPGLGLRLIYFSYDVKMKEKGDIPEGYSVSREKKERFSLILESASTNQTSMYLCASQGQRYYEQYFGPGTRLTVT.